This T cell receptor (beta chain) was captured in a study of response to subunit inactivated influenza vaccine. Findings and caveats of the study: It was suggested by the authors that few new T cells are recruited by each seasonal influenza vaccination.

There are a few counts of this clonotype. The antigen is not known. The CDR3 is 17 residues long. With 4 bases removed from V and 6 bases from J, the gap between germline ends came to 23 bases. The germline V gene encodes CDR1 SGHTS and CDR2 YDEGEE. TCRdb reanalysed the RT-PCR reads using MiXCR and keeps one entry per CDR3 protein. Among hundreds of thousands of distinct CDR3 sequences listed, 14% were seen once. The chain links TRBV5-8 to TRBJ2-4, with D tentatively TRBD2 (5 bases). This sequence originates from a man aged 45 to 65 who received an inactivated influenza vaccine. The sequencing here drew on PBMCs from blood, taken 14 to 15 days before vaccination. The CDR3 is CASSPLRGMVRGNIQYF. The CDR3 coding sequence is TGTGCCAGCAGCCCCTTGCGTGGTATGGTTCGGGGAAACATTCAGTACTTC.